Following are 18 T cell receptor beta chains from one sample sequenced in a study of metastatic and nonmetastatic thyroid tumors (dated by TCRdb to 2018 to 2021). Library creation used PCR. The sequencer was an Illumina HiSeq 4000. Through fastp at Q25 and MiXCR, TCRdb rebuilt clones from the public reads, retaining in-frame beta chains. In all, the sample holds about 49,000 clones, and 4% of those were seen once. Roughly a tenth of the sample goes to the ten largest clones. None of the patients had been given any treatment before thyroid surgery. The sequencing sample was made of blood. The receptors here all came from a female donor with papillary thyroid cancer or a benign thyroid nodule (not recorded which). Some clones in this sample may be carry-over from other donors' samples.

Turning to this clone: A read error may account for a junction end that differs from germline. The rearrangement joins TRBV28 to TRBJ1-1; D not certain. The CDR3 loop spans 12 amino acids. The germline gives CDR1 MDHEN, CDR2 SYDVKM. The CDR3 DNA follows: TGTGCCAGCAGTTTTCCGGAGGCTGAAGCTTTATTT. The encoded protein is CASSFPEAEALF.

This clone was counted between two and nine times. The CDR3 nucleotides are TGTGCCAGCAGCCTACCGGACAGTCACTATGGCTACACCTTC. Translation gives CASSLPDSHYGYTF. This chain links TRBV3-1 with TRBJ1-2, with D maybe TRBD1 (6 bases). This CDR3 spans 14 amino acids. V was pared by 4 bases and J by 3 bases, with 12 bases between. Looked up from germline, CDR1 is LGHDT and CDR2 is YNNKEL (reference sequence).

The V gene is TRBV6-5, the J gene TRBJ1-2; perhaps TRBD1 as D (5 bases). Per germline, CDR1 MNHEY and CDR2 SVGAGI. V lost 4 bases to trimming and J lost 1 base, with 13 bases between them. The CDR3 runs to 15 residues. The CDR3 here is CASSLTATNNYGYTF. CDR3 in DNA: TGTGCCAGCAGTTTGACAGCCACTAATAACTATGGCTACACCTTC.

The chain joins TRBV6-5 to TRBJ1-1, with D possibly TRBD1 on 6 matching bases. The CDR3 totals 13 residues. Germline V lookup: CDR1 MNHEY, CDR2 SVGAGI. Trimming stripped 1 base from V and 8 bases from J, with 11 bases between. As DNA, the CDR3 is TGTGCCAGCAGTTACTTTGGGACAACCGAAGCTTTCTTT. Protein sequence: CASSYFGTTEAFF.

In this sample, this clone turned up a few times. The rearrangement uses TRBV5-1 and TRBJ2-3; 7 nucleotides match TRBD2. With 4 bases clipped from V and 0 bases from J, the junction kept 5 bases outside the gene matches. Germline V gene sequence: CDR1 SGHRS, CDR2 YFSETQ. The CDR3 covers 15 residues. The CDR3 loop reads CASSKGGTSTDTQYF. The CDR3 DNA reads as TGCGCCAGCAGCAAGGGAGGGACTAGCACAGATACGCAGTATTTT.

V and J are TRBV6-2 or TRBV6-3 and TRBJ2-3; TRBD1 is a possible D gene (6 bases). Trimming removed 7 bases at V and 4 bases at J, with 27 bases between. Germline-derived CDR1 and CDR2 are MNHEY and SVGEGT. The CDR3 runs 18 residues. The CDR3 here is CASITPGIIEGDADTQYF. CDR3 nucleotide sequence: TGTGCCAGCATCACTCCCGGCATCATAGAGGGGGACGCAGATACGCAGTATTTT.

This clone was recorded at least ten times. This chain links TRBV11-3 with TRBJ2-2, with 7 bases identical to TRBD2. CDR1 and CDR2 from the germline V gene are SGHNT and YENEEA. The CDR3 length is 17 residues. The trim removed 2 bases at V and 6 bases at J, leaving 12 bases unmatched. The CDR3 sequence is CASSLRGGVRGPGELFF. Here the CDR3 DNA reads TGTGCCAGCAGCTTAAGGGGAGGGGTTCGGGGCCCCGGGGAGCTGTTTTTT.

For this clone: One end of the junction fails to match germline, which may point to a read error. The rearrangement joins TRBV24-1 to TRBJ2-7; possibly TRBD1 for D (6 bases). The CDR3 is 14 amino acids. CDR1 and CDR2 from the germline V gene are KGHDR and SFDVKD. The CDR3 DNA follows: TGTGCCACAAGTGGCTCGGGACACCACTACGAGCAGTACTTC. Its translation: CATSGSGHHYEQYF.

This clone was detected ten times or more. V usage is TRBV7-3 and J usage is TRBJ2-2, with D maybe TRBD2 (6 bases). Trimming removed 4 bases from V and 4 bases from J, with 16 bases in between. The V gene's germline CDR1 is SGHTA and CDR2 FQGTGA. This CDR3 region has 16 residues. The CDR3 coding sequence is TGTGCCAGCAGCTCCCCGGGGGTCGGAGGCACCGGGGAGCTGTTTTTT. Protein: CASSSPGVGGTGELFF. The entire variable domain, with the rest obtained from reference TRBV7-3 and TRBJ2-2, is as follows: GAGVSQTPSNKVTEKGKYVELRCDPISGHTALYWYRQSLGQGPEFLIYFQGTGAADDSGLPNDRFFAVRPEGSVSTLKIQRTERGDSAVYLCASSSPGVGGTGELFFGEGSRLTVL.

A note on this clone: A much larger clone lies one base from this, so it may be a read error. This chain links TRBV18 with TRBJ2-7; D remains ambiguous. Germline V gene sequence: CDR1 KGHSH, CDR2 LQKENI. The CDR3 sequence is 13 residues long. Trimming shortened V by 4 bases and J by 3 bases, and 10 bases separated the two germline ends. The CDR3 region has the DNA TGTGCCAGCTCACTCGTTCAGGACTACGAGCAGTACTTC. It encodes CASSLVQDYEQYF.

This clone was counted at least ten times. This sequence joins TRBV5-1 and TRBJ2-3; D perhaps matches TRBD2 (5 bases). This CDR3 has 14 amino acids. V was trimmed by 4 bases and J by 6 bases, leaving 15 bases between them. Germline V lookup: CDR1 SGHRS, CDR2 YFSETQ. The CDR3 loop is CASSPQAAWDTQYF. DNA of the CDR3: TGCGCCAGCAGCCCCCAAGCGGCCTGGGATACGCAGTATTTT.

This clone appeared many times. The chain links TRBV11-3 to TRBJ2-1, with 10 bases matching TRBD2. The V gene's germline CDR1 is SGHNT and CDR2 YENEEA. The CDR3 covers 17 residues. Trimming at V came to 1 base and at J to 0 bases, leaving 3 bases not matched to a gene. CDR3 sequence: CASSLVTSGFSYNEQFF. The CDR3 region has the DNA TGTGCCAGCAGCTTAGTGACTAGCGGGTTCTCCTACAATGAGCAGTTCTTC.

Ten or more counts support this clone. V gene TRBV4-2 combines with J gene TRBJ2-5; a possible D gene is TRBD1 (5 bases). Germline CDR1 LGHNA, CDR2 YNFKEQ. The V and J ends lost 0 bases and 5 bases respectively, with 16 bases between them. There are 16 residues in the CDR3. The CDR3 region is CASSQDPGAGSETQYF. The CDR3, as DNA: TGTGCCAGCAGCCAAGATCCTGGGGCCGGCTCTGAGACCCAGTACTTC.

The rearrangement joins TRBV24-1 to TRBJ2-3, with D perhaps TRBD2 (6 bases). In germline, CDR1 is KGHDR, CDR2 SFDVKD. Trimming took off 0 bases at V and 3 bases at J, with 12 bases between the two ends. The CDR3 runs 16 residues. CDR3 sequence reads: CATSDLRFGGTDTQYF. CDR3 sequence (DNA): TGTGCCACCAGTGATTTGAGGTTCGGGGGAACAGATACGCAGTATTTT.

This clone was observed a few times. The chain couples TRBV12-3 or TRBV12-4 to TRBJ1-1; perhaps TRBD1 as D (5 bases). This CDR3 is 14 amino acids long. The V end was cut by 6 bases, the J end by 1 base, with 12 bases between. The CDR3 reads CASRGWGENTEAFF. The CDR3, as DNA: TGTGCCAGCAGGGGGTGGGGGGAGAACACTGAAGCTTTCTTT.

The rearrangement joins TRBV20-1 to TRBJ2-1; the D gene is possibly TRBD1 (6 bases). Deletions cut 1 base from V and 6 bases from J, with 7 bases between. This CDR3 has 12 amino acids. Germline V gene data show CDR1 as DFQATT and CDR2 as SNEGSKA (reference sequence). Here the CDR3 DNA reads TGCAGTGCTAGAGTGGACAGCAATGAGCAGTTCTTC. As protein: CSARVDSNEQFF.

This clone showed up many times. The chain combines TRBV2 with TRBJ2-1; maybe TRBD2 (6 bases). V lost 6 bases, J lost 4 bases, and 10 bases lay in between. The CDR3 runs 13 residues. Germline CDR1 SNHLY, CDR2 FYNNEI. This CDR3 is CASRLATYNEQFF. The CDR3 DNA follows: TGTGCCAGCAGACTAGCCACTTACAATGAGCAGTTCTTC.

In this sample, this clone turned up many times. The same CDR3 is also encoded by other DNA sequences in this sample. The chain uses TRBV11-3 and TRBJ2-1, with 10 nucleotides matching TRBD2. The germline V gene has CDR1 SGHNT and CDR2 YENEEA. CDR3 size: 16 residues. J gave up 0 bases and V 4 bases, and 3 bases lay outside the gene matches. CDR3 residues: CASSSRLAGSYNEQFF. The CDR3 DNA reads as TGTGCCAGCAGCTCCAGACTAGCGGGCTCCTACAATGAGCAGTTCTTC.